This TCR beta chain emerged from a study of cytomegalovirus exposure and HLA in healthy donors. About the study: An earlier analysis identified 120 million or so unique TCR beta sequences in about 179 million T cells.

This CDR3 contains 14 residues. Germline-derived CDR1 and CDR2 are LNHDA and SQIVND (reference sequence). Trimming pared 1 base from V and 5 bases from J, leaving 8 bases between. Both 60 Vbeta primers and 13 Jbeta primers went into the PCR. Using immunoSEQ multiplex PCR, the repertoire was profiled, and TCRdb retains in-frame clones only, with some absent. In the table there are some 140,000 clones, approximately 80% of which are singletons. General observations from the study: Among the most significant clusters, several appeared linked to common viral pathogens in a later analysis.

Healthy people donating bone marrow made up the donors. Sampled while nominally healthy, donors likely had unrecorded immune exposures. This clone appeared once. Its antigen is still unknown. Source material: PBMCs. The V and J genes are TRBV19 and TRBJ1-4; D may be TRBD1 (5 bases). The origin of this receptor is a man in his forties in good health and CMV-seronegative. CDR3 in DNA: TGTGCCAGTAGTATAGGACAGCTGAATGAAAAACTGTTTTTT. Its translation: CASSIGQLNEKLFF. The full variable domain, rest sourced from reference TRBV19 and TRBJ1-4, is DGGITQSPKYLFRKEGQNVTLSCEQNLNHDAMYWYRQDPGQGLRLIYYSQIVNDFQKGDIAEGYSVSREKKESFPLTVTSAQKNPTAFYLCASSIGQLNEKLFFGSGTQLSVL.